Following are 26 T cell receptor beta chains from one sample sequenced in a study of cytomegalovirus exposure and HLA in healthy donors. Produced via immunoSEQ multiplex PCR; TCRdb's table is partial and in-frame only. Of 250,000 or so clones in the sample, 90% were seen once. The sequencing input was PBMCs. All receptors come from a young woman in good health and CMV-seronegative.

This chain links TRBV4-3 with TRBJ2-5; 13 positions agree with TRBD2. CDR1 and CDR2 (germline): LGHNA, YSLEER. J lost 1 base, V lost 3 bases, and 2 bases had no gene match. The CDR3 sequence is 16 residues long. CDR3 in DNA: TGCGCCAGCAGCCAGGGGACTAGCGGGGTCCAAGAGACCCAGTACTTC. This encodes CASSQGTSGVQETQYF.

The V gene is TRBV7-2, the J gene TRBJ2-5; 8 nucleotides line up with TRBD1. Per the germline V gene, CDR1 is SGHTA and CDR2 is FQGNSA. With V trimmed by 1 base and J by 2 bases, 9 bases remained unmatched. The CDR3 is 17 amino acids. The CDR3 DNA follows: TGTGCCAGCAGCTTAGGGCCCGGGACAGGAACTCAAGAGACCCAGTACTTC. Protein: CASSLGPGTGTQETQYF.

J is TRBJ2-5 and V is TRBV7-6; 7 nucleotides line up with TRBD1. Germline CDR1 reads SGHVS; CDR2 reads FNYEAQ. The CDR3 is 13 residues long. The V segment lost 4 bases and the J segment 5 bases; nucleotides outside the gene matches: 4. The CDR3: CASSWGQTETQYF. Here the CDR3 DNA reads TGTGCCAGCAGCTGGGGACAGACGGAGACCCAGTACTTC.

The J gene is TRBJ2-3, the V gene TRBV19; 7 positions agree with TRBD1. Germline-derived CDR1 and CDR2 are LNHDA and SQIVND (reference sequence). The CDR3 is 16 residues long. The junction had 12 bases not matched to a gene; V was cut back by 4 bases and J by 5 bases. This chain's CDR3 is CASSTTRQGYGDTQYF. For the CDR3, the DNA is TGTGCCAGTAGTACTACCCGACAGGGCTACGGAGATACGCAGTATTTT.

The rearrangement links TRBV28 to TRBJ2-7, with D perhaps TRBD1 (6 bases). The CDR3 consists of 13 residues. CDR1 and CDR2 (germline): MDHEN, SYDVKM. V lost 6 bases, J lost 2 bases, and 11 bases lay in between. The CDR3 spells CASSPPGAYEQYV. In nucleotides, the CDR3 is TGTGCCAGCAGCCCCCCAGGGGCCTACGAGCAGTACGTC.

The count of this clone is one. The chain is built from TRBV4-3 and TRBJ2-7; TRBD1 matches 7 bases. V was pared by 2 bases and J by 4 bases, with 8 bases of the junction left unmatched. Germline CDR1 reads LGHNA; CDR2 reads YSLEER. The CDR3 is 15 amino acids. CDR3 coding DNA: TGCGCCAGCAGCCAAACAGACAGGGAAATTTACGAGCAGTACTTC. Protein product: CASSQTDREIYEQYF.

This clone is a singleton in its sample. CDR3 bases: TGTGCCAGCAGTTACTCCGGGACAGGGGTAGACACCATATATTTT. This codes for CASSYSGTGVDTIYF. This chain joins TRBV7-9 and TRBJ1-3, with 10 bases identical to TRBD1. J was trimmed by 8 bases and V by 6 bases; bases with no gene match: 10. Germline V gene sequence: CDR1 SEHNR, CDR2 FQNEAQ (reference sequence). The CDR3 spans 15 residues.

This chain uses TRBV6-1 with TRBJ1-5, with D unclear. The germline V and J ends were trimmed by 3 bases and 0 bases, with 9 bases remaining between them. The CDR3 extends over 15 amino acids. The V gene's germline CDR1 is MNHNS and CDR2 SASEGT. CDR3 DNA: TGTGCCAGCAGTGAGGAGGGATTTAGCAATCAGCCCCAGCATTTT. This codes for CASSEEGFSNQPQHF.

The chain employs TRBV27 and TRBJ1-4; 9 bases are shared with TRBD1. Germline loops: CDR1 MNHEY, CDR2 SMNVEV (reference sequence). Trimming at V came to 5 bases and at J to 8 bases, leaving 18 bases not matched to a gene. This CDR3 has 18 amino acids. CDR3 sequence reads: CASSNSYWTGDWQEKLFF. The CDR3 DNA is TGTGCCAGCAGTAACTCTTATTGGACAGGGGATTGGCAGGAAAAACTGTTTTTT.

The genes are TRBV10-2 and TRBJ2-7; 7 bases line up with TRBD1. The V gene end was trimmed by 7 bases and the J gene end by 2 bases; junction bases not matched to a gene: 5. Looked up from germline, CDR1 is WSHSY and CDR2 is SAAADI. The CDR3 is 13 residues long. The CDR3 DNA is TGCGCCAGCAACCGGGACAGACCCTACGAGCAGTACGTC. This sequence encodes CASNRDRPYEQYV.

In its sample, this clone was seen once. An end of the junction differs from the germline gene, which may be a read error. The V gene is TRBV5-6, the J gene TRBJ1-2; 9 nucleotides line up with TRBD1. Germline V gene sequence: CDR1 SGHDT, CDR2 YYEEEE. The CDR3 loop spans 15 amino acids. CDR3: CASRLEGTGIYGYTF. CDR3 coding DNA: TGTGCCAGCAGGTTGGAGGGGACAGGGATCTATGGCTACACCTTC.

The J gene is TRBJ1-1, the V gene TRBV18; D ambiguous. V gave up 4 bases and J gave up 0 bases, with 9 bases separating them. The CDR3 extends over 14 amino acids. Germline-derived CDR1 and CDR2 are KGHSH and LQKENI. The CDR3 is CASSQRSMNTEAFF. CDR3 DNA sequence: TGTGCCAGCTCACAGAGGTCAATGAACACTGAAGCTTTCTTT. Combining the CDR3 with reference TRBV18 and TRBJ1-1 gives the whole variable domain NAGVMQNPRHLVRRRGQEARLRCSPMKGHSHVYWYRQLPEEGLKFMVYLQKENIIDESGMPKERFSAEFPKEGPSILRIQQVVRGDSAAYFCASSQRSMNTEAFFGQGTRLTVV.

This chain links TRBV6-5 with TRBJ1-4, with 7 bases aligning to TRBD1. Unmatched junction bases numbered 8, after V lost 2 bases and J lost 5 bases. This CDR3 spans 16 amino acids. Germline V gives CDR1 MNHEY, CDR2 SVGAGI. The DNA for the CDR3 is TGTGCCAGCAGTTACCGGAGACAGGGCGCGAATGAAAAACTGTTTTTT. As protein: CASSYRRQGANEKLFF.

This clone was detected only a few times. CDR3 loop: CASSEDRAQPQHF. The DNA for the CDR3 is TGTGCCAGCAGTGAGGACAGGGCCCAGCCCCAGCATTTT. The chain is built from TRBV6-4 and TRBJ1-5, with 8 positions matching TRBD1. Germline V gene lookup returns CDR1 MRHNA and CDR2 SNTAGT. After removal of 3 bases from V and 7 bases from J, the junction contained 2 bases not matched to a gene. The CDR3 is 13 amino acids.

The CDR3 nucleotides read TGTGCCAGCAGTGTGGGGGACAGGAGTCTCTATGGCTACACCTTC. Protein: CASSVGDRSLYGYTF. This chain uses TRBV2 with TRBJ1-2; 8 nucleotides agree with TRBD1. This CDR3 has 15 residues. The V and J ends lost 4 bases and 4 bases, in that order; junction bases with no gene match: 8. Germline values: CDR1 SNHLY, CDR2 FYNNEI.

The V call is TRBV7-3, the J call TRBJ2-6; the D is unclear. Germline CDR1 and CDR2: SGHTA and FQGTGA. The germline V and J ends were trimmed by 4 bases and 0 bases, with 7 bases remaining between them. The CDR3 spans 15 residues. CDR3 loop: CASSSDSSGANVLTF. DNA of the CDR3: TGTGCCAGCAGCTCTGATAGCTCTGGGGCCAACGTCCTGACTTTC.

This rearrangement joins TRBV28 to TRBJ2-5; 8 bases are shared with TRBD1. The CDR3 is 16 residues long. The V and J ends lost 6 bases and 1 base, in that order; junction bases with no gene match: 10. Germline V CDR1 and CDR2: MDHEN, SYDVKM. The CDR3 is CASRGGRGLTQETQYF. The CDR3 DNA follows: TGTGCCAGCAGGGGAGGCAGGGGGCTCACCCAAGAGACCCAGTACTTC.

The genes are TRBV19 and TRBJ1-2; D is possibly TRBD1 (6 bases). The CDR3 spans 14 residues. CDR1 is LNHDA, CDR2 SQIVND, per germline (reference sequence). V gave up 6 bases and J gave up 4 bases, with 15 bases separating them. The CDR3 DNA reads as TGTGCCAGTAGACGACAGGTTGGTTTCTATGGCTACACCTTC. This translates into CASRRQVGFYGYTF.

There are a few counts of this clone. DNA for the CDR3: TGCGCCAGCAGCCCTAACAGGGCTCAGCCCCAGCATTTT. As protein: CASSPNRAQPQHF. The V and J genes are TRBV4-3 and TRBJ1-5; D is possibly TRBD1 (6 bases). Trimming stripped 4 bases from V and 6 bases from J, with 10 bases between. The CDR3 totals 13 residues. The V gene's germline CDR1 is LGHNA and CDR2 YSLEER.

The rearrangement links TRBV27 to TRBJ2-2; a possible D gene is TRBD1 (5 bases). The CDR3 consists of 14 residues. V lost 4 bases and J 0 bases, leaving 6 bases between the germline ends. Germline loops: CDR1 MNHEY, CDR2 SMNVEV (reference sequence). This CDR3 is CASSWGANTGELFF. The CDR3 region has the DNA TGTGCCAGCAGTTGGGGCGCGAACACCGGGGAGCTGTTTTTT.

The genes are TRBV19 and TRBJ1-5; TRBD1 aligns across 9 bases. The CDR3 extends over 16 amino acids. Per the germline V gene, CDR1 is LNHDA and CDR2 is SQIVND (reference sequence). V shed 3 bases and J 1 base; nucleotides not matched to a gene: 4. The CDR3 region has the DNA TGTGCCAGTAGTATCACCGGGACAGGGAGCAATCAGCCCCAGCATTTT. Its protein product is CASSITGTGSNQPQHF. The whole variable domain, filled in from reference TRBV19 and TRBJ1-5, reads DGGITQSPKYLFRKEGQNVTLSCEQNLNHDAMYWYRQDPGQGLRLIYYSQIVNDFQKGDIAEGYSVSREKKESFPLTVTSAQKNPTAFYLCASSITGTGSNQPQHFGDGTRLSIL.

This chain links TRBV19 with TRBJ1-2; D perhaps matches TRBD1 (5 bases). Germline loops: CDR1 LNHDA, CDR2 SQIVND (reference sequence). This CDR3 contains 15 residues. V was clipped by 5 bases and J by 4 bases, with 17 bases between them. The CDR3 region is CASSLSGAVGYGYTF. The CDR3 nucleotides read TGTGCCAGTAGTCTCAGCGGGGCGGTAGGCTATGGCTACACCTTC.

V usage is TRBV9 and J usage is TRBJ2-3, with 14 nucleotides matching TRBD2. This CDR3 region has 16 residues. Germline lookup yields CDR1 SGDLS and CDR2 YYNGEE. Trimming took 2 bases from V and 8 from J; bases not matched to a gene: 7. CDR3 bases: TGTGCCAGCAGCGTGGGGACTAGCGGGAGCCCGGGTACGCAGTATTTT. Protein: CASSVGTSGSPGTQYF.

The CDR3 here is CASSPAEDRSSYEQYF. The CDR3 DNA reads TGCGCCAGCAGCCCGGCCGAGGACAGGAGCTCCTACGAGCAGTACTTC. The chain recombines TRBV5-1 with TRBJ2-7; TRBD1 matches 7 bases. J was trimmed by 0 bases and V by 4 bases; bases with no gene match: 10. This CDR3 comprises 16 residues. From germline, CDR1 is SGHRS and CDR2 YFSETQ.

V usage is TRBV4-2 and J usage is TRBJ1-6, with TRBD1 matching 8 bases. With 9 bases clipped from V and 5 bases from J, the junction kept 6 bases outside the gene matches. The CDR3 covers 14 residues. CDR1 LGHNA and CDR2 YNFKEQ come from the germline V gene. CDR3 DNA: TGTGCCAGTCAGGGGGCGAGGGATAATTCACCCCTCCACTTT. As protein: CASQGARDNSPLHF.

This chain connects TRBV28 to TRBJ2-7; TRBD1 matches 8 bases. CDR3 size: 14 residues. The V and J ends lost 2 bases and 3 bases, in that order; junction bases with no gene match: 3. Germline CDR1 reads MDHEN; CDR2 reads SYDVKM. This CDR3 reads CASSLQGADYEQYV. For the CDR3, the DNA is TGTGCCAGCAGTTTACAGGGGGCGGACTACGAGCAGTACGTC.